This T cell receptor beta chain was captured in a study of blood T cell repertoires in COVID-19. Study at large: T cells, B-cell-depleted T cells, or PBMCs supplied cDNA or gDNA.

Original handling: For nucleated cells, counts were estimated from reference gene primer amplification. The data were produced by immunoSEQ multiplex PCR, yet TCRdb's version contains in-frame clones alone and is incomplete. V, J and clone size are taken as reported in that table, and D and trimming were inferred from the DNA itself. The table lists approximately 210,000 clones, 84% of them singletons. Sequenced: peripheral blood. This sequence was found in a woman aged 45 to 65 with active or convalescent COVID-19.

The CDR3 region has the DNA TGTGCCAGCAGCCCTTCGACAGGGAACTATAATTCACCCCTCCACTTT. Translating it yields CASSPSTGNYNSPLHF. The chain combines TRBV5-4 with TRBJ1-6; TRBD1 matches at 7 bases. Germline lookup yields CDR1 SGHNT and CDR2 YYREEE (reference sequence). The CDR3 covers 16 residues. J was trimmed by 3 bases and V by 4 bases; bases with no gene match: 7.